This is a list of T cell receptor beta chains from one sample in a study of PD-L1 blockade in urothelial cancer. The protocol was immunoSEQ multiplex PCR, while the TCRdb copy is restricted to in-frame clones and leaves out a portion. The data contain about 83,000 clones, about 90% of them singletons. This specimen consisted of PBMCs, obtained around atezolizumab (anti-PD-L1) treatment. Receptors were obtained from a woman aged 70-85 years with urothelial cancer. Each CDR3 is given with its conserved first and last residue. The order of the fields is D gene, CDR3 length, J gene, V gene, CDR3 protein. D genes are given only for firm matches.

d_call: TRBD1
cdr3_length: 14
j_call: TRBJ1-1
v_call: TRBV5-1
cdr3_aa: CASSIRDSVTEAFF

d_call: .
cdr3_length: 15
j_call: TRBJ2-7
v_call: TRBV5-6
cdr3_aa: CASSSWTNPAYEQYF

d_call: TRBD2
cdr3_length: 16
j_call: TRBJ2-5
v_call: TRBV4-3
cdr3_aa: CASSQEGIAGEETQYF

d_call: .
cdr3_length: 14
j_call: TRBJ1-5
v_call: TRBV7-2
cdr3_aa: CASSLGIRGQPQHF

d_call: .
cdr3_length: 14
j_call: TRBJ1-5
v_call: TRBV28
cdr3_aa: CASSFATDNQPQHF

d_call: .
cdr3_length: 13
j_call: TRBJ1-5
v_call: TRBV29-1
cdr3_aa: CSVEDVGGKPQHF

d_call: TRBD1
cdr3_length: 17
j_call: TRBJ1-4
v_call: TRBV5-4
cdr3_aa: CASSLGRDRGQNEKLFF

d_call: .
cdr3_length: 16
j_call: TRBJ2-6
v_call: TRBV4-2
cdr3_aa: CASSQTGTSGANVLTF

d_call: TRBD2
cdr3_length: 16
j_call: TRBJ2-2
v_call: TRBV9
cdr3_aa: CASSSKAGGNTGELFF

d_call: .
cdr3_length: 15
j_call: TRBJ1-4
v_call: TRBV7-7
cdr3_aa: CASSLGVQGNEKLFF

d_call: .
cdr3_length: 12
j_call: TRBJ2-7
v_call: TRBV7-9
cdr3_aa: CASSNNPGTFSF

d_call: TRBD1
cdr3_length: 16
j_call: TRBJ2-1
v_call: TRBV30
cdr3_aa: CAWSDGGRGLVGEQFF

d_call: TRBD1
cdr3_length: 18
j_call: TRBJ1-2
v_call: TRBV5-5
cdr3_aa: CASSSPLGSGGINYGYTF

d_call: TRBD2
cdr3_length: 16
j_call: TRBJ2-5
v_call: TRBV4-1
cdr3_aa: CASSQVRLAGGETQYF

d_call: .
cdr3_length: 13
j_call: TRBJ2-7
v_call: TRBV5-6
cdr3_aa: CASSSTGAYEQYF

d_call: .
cdr3_length: 15
j_call: TRBJ2-5
v_call: TRBV11-2
cdr3_aa: CASSLAGGPQETQYF

d_call: .
cdr3_length: 14
j_call: TRBJ1-3
v_call: TRBV6-1
cdr3_aa: CATTTKTDGNTIYF

d_call: TRBD1
cdr3_length: 14
j_call: TRBJ1-4
v_call: TRBV25-1
cdr3_aa: CASSELDRDEKLFF

d_call: .
cdr3_length: 15
j_call: TRBJ1-2
v_call: TRBV19
cdr3_aa: CASSIIFQAHYGYTF

d_call: TRBD2
cdr3_length: 17
j_call: TRBJ2-5
v_call: TRBV9
cdr3_aa: CASSVGGTSGPRETQYF

d_call: .
cdr3_length: 15
j_call: TRBJ1-5
v_call: TRBV10-3
cdr3_aa: CATTAGLGGNQPQHF

d_call: .
cdr3_length: 12
j_call: TRBJ2-1
v_call: TRBV19
cdr3_aa: CASSIDGIEQFF

d_call: TRBD2
cdr3_length: 14
j_call: TRBJ2-5
v_call: TRBV28
cdr3_aa: CASSLAGLQETQYF

d_call: TRBD1
cdr3_length: 14
j_call: TRBJ1-6
v_call: TRBV27
cdr3_aa: CASSPTGVNSPLHF

d_call: TRBD2
cdr3_length: 14
j_call: TRBJ2-5
v_call: TRBV6-6
cdr3_aa: CASTGGDYQETQYF

d_call: .
cdr3_length: 15
j_call: TRBJ2-5
v_call: TRBV5-4
cdr3_aa: CASSLAPREYETQYF

d_call: .
cdr3_length: 16
j_call: TRBJ2-7
v_call: TRBV6-4
cdr3_aa: CASSDWDFPFSYEQYF

d_call: TRBD2
cdr3_length: 16
j_call: TRBJ2-1
v_call: TRBV10-3
cdr3_aa: CAISESTLAGVGEQFF

d_call: .
cdr3_length: 15
j_call: TRBJ1-1
v_call: TRBV7-8
cdr3_aa: CASSPREGINTEAFF

d_call: .
cdr3_length: 15
j_call: TRBJ2-1
v_call: TRBV27
cdr3_aa: CASSSSGERYNEQFF

d_call: TRBD1
cdr3_length: 17
j_call: TRBJ1-1
v_call: TRBV4-1
cdr3_aa: CASSQGRRGYVNTEAFF

d_call: TRBD2
cdr3_length: 14
j_call: TRBJ2-7
v_call: TRBV7-9
cdr3_aa: CASSLVRGVDEQYF

d_call: .
cdr3_length: 13
j_call: TRBJ2-7
v_call: TRBV2
cdr3_aa: CATRQALSYEQYF

d_call: TRBD1
cdr3_length: 16
j_call: TRBJ1-2
v_call: TRBV15
cdr3_aa: CATSRGGTGEDYGYTF

d_call: TRBD1
cdr3_length: 19
j_call: TRBJ2-7
v_call: TRBV7-9
cdr3_aa: CASSPGTGEARIRTYEQYF

d_call: .
cdr3_length: 15
j_call: TRBJ1-6
v_call: TRBV5-8
cdr3_aa: CASSIRAGINSPLHF

d_call: .
cdr3_length: 12
j_call: TRBJ1-1
v_call: TRBV7-9
cdr3_aa: CASSSPNTEAFF

d_call: .
cdr3_length: 13
j_call: TRBJ2-3
v_call: TRBV10-1
cdr3_aa: CASSGGDTDTQYF

d_call: TRBD1
cdr3_length: 15
j_call: TRBJ1-1
v_call: TRBV5-1
cdr3_aa: CASSLDAGGNTEAFF

d_call: TRBD1
cdr3_length: 14
j_call: TRBJ2-7
v_call: TRBV6-5
cdr3_aa: CASSLDRETSGQYF

d_call: .
cdr3_length: 10
j_call: TRBJ1-1
v_call: TRBV6-1
cdr3_aa: CASEGNEAFF

d_call: .
cdr3_length: 12
j_call: TRBJ2-7
v_call: TRBV7-9
cdr3_aa: CASSLTGKEQYF

d_call: .
cdr3_length: 16
j_call: TRBJ2-1
v_call: TRBV6-6
cdr3_aa: CASSWRAGAFYNEQFF

d_call: .
cdr3_length: 15
j_call: TRBJ1-5
v_call: TRBV5-8
cdr3_aa: CASSFDDRRNQPQHF

d_call: .
cdr3_length: 14
j_call: TRBJ2-7
v_call: TRBV5-1
cdr3_aa: CASSSAGTRYEQYF

d_call: TRBD2
cdr3_length: 14
j_call: TRBJ2-1
v_call: TRBV19
cdr3_aa: CASSRAGTYNEQFF

d_call: TRBD2
cdr3_length: 14
j_call: TRBJ2-7
v_call: TRBV5-1
cdr3_aa: CASSSTGRQYEQYF

d_call: .
cdr3_length: 16
j_call: TRBJ1-2
v_call: TRBV30
cdr3_aa: CAWSVLPGRRANGYTF

d_call: .
cdr3_length: 11
j_call: TRBJ2-7
v_call: TRBV20-1
cdr3_aa: CSASYRDEQYF

d_call: .
cdr3_length: 16
j_call: TRBJ1-3
v_call: TRBV4-2
cdr3_aa: CASSPGTFLSGNTIYF

d_call: TRBD1
cdr3_length: 16
j_call: TRBJ2-1
v_call: TRBV5-1
cdr3_aa: CASSLGGTGTYNEQFF

d_call: TRBD1
cdr3_length: 14
j_call: TRBJ1-4
v_call: TRBV9
cdr3_aa: CASSGGGSNEKLFF

d_call: TRBD2
cdr3_length: 17
j_call: TRBJ2-1
v_call: TRBV4-3
cdr3_aa: CASSRGLAGARKNEQFF

d_call: .
cdr3_length: 13
j_call: TRBJ2-3
v_call: TRBV29-1
cdr3_aa: CSVEGRDTDTQYF

d_call: TRBD2
cdr3_length: 16
j_call: TRBJ2-7
v_call: TRBV9
cdr3_aa: CASSPTSGSPSYEQYF

d_call: TRBD2
cdr3_length: 15
j_call: TRBJ2-1
v_call: TRBV6-5
cdr3_aa: CASSPGQRGGNEQFF

d_call: .
cdr3_length: 15
j_call: TRBJ2-7
v_call: TRBV18
cdr3_aa: CASSLETGLFYEQYF

d_call: TRBD2
cdr3_length: 13
j_call: TRBJ2-5
v_call: TRBV6-6
cdr3_aa: CASSYAGGETQYF

d_call: .
cdr3_length: 14
j_call: TRBJ1-1
v_call: TRBV9
cdr3_aa: CASSLGGMNTEAFF